The 21 T cell receptor beta chains below were found in one sample sequenced in a study of T cell repertoires in cytomegalovirus infection. These receptors are not linked to any known antigen. TCRdb analysed the reads with MiXCR anew, one entry per CDR3 protein. Found here are roughly 80,000 distinct CDR3 sequences, 35% to 45% of them singletons; the top ten hold approximately 93%. This specimen was CD8+ T cells from cultured PBMCs, taken from culture after CMV antigen stimulation. These receptors were obtained from a human donor in good health (CMV status not recorded). Some clones in this sample may be carry-over from other donors' samples.

The table lists this clonotype with a few counts. The chain links TRBV28 to TRBJ2-3, with D possibly being TRBD1 (6 bases). Germline V lookup: CDR1 MDHEN, CDR2 SYDVKM. CDR3 size: 18 residues. Trimming stripped 6 bases from V and 0 bases from J, with 22 bases between. Written as DNA, the CDR3 is TGTGCCAGCAGACTGGACAGATTCTTAAAATCTAGCACAGATACGCAGTATTTT. Translating gives CASRLDRFLKSSTDTQYF.

For the CDR3, the DNA is TGTGCCAGCAGTACCCGGGACAGGGGGCCGGACGAGCAGTACTTC. Amino acids: CASSTRDRGPDEQYF. This chain joins TRBV6-6 and TRBJ2-7; 12 bases fit TRBD1. Per the germline V gene, CDR1 is MNHNY and CDR2 is SVGAGI (reference sequence). The CDR3 is made up of 15 amino acids. Trimming took 5 bases from V and 5 from J; bases not matched to a gene: 7.

V is TRBV19 and J is TRBJ1-1, with a tentative D call TRBD1 (6 bases). Between the trimmed V and J ends, which lost 6 bases and 4 bases, there was a span of 12 bases. CDR1 is LNHDA, CDR2 SQIVND, per germline (reference sequence). The CDR3 is made up of 13 amino acids. In nucleotides, the CDR3 is TGTGCCAGTAGGCAGGGGCTGGCCACTGAAGCTTTCTTT. It translates to CASRQGLATEAFF.

The chain recombines TRBV27 with TRBJ2-3; TRBD1 matches 8 bases. The CDR3 totals 17 residues. The germline V gene has CDR1 MNHEY and CDR2 SMNVEV (reference sequence). J was trimmed by 1 base and V by 5 bases; bases with no gene match: 11. This CDR3 is CASSLTDRGWGTDTQYF. The CDR3 DNA sequence: TGTGCCAGCAGTCTTACTGACAGGGGATGGGGCACAGATACGCAGTATTTT.

This clonotype was observed a handful of times. The chain combines TRBV12-3 or TRBV12-4 with TRBJ1-2, with TRBD1 as a possible D gene (5 bases). V lost 6 bases and J 8 bases, leaving 13 bases between the germline ends. The CDR3 is 12 amino acids. The CDR3 here is CASSLGGGGYTF. DNA of the CDR3: TGTGCCAGCAGCCTCGGGGGAGGAGGCTACACCTTC.

The chain couples TRBV9 to TRBJ2-3; D assignment may be TRBD1 or TRBD2 (5 bases each). CDR3 length: 16 amino acids. The V and J ends lost 2 bases and 6 bases respectively, with 19 bases between them. Germline CDR1 reads SGDLS; CDR2 reads YYNGEE. In nucleotides, the CDR3 is TGTGCCAGCAGCGTCGAGGCGCAGGGTTCTAGCGATACGCAGTATTTT. Translated: CASSVEAQGSSDTQYF.

V gene TRBV19 combines with J gene TRBJ2-3; 8 positions agree with TRBD2. The CDR3 is made up of 15 amino acids. V was pared by 7 bases and J by 5 bases, with 11 bases of the junction left unmatched. CDR1 and CDR2 from the germline V gene are LNHDA and SQIVND (reference sequence). In nucleotides, the CDR3 is TGTGCCAGTATGTCATTAGCGGGGATGGGAGATACGCAGTATTTT. Its protein is CASMSLAGMGDTQYF. Complete variable domain (other parts from reference TRBV19 and TRBJ2-3): DGGITQSPKYLFRKEGQNVTLSCEQNLNHDAMYWYRQDPGQGLRLIYYSQIVNDFQKGDIAEGYSVSREKKESFPLTVTSAQKNPTAFYLCASMSLAGMGDTQYFGPGTRLTVL.

In its sample, this clonotype was seen once. The J gene is TRBJ2-7, the V gene TRBV19; TRBD1 might be the D (5 bases). Trimming took 5 bases from V and 0 from J, leaving 11 bases between them. From germline, CDR1 is LNHDA and CDR2 SQIVND (reference sequence). CDR3 length: 14 residues. This CDR3 reads CASSAQVSSYEQYF. CDR3 in DNA: TGTGCCAGTAGTGCACAGGTAAGCTCCTACGAGCAGTACTTC.

This clonotype was detected only a few times. The J gene is TRBJ2-1, the V gene TRBV7-6; 7 bases align to TRBD1. The trim removed 5 bases at V and 8 bases at J, leaving 9 bases unmatched. The CDR3 runs 14 residues. From germline, CDR1 is SGHVS and CDR2 FNYEAQ. CDR3 protein: CASSRTDTGDEQFF. In nucleotides, the CDR3 is TGTGCCAGCAGCCGCACGGACACAGGGGATGAGCAGTTCTTC.

The CDR3 coding sequence is TGCAGCGCCGAAGTACAGGGAAGCTCTGGAAACACCATATATTTT. Its translation: CSAEVQGSSGNTIYF. The chain recombines TRBV29-1 with TRBJ1-3, with a possible D match to TRBD1 (6 bases). Trimming shortened V by 7 bases and J by 0 bases, and 16 bases separated the two germline ends. Germline-derived CDR1 and CDR2 are SQVTM and ANQGSEA. The CDR3 loop spans 15 amino acids.

V gene TRBV12-3 or TRBV12-4 combines with J gene TRBJ2-2, with D uncertain. The ends were cut back, 7 bases at V and 5 bases at J, with 11 bases in the middle. The CDR3 runs 13 residues. The CDR3 DNA reads as TGTGCCAGCACCCTTATCGGAACCGGGGAGCTGTTTTTT. It codes for CASTLIGTGELFF.

V is TRBV7-9 and J is TRBJ2-7; D gene uncertain. CDR1 is SEHNR and CDR2 is FQNEAQ in the germline V gene (reference sequence). The CDR3 spans 14 residues. V gave up 2 bases and J gave up 6 bases, with 14 bases separating them. The CDR3 spells CASSLLSGVGEQYF. The CDR3 coding sequence is TGTGCCAGCAGCTTACTTTCTGGGGTGGGCGAGCAGTACTTC.

The rearrangement links TRBV28 to TRBJ1-1; 7 bases line up with TRBD1. The CDR3 is 14 residues long. Per germline, CDR1 MDHEN and CDR2 SYDVKM. The ends lost 3 bases at V and 2 bases at J; junction bases unmatched: 3. The CDR3 spells CASSLGTDNTEAFF. The CDR3 region has the DNA TGTGCCAGCAGTTTGGGGACAGACAACACTGAAGCTTTCTTT.

The rearrangement links TRBV23-1 to TRBJ2-6; 9 bases line up with TRBD1. TRBV23-1 belongs to the ORF category, with a function that is uncertain. The CDR3 spans 21 residues. J lost 4 bases, V lost 7 bases, and 23 bases had no gene match. The CDR3 is CASTIPGTGNSWTGGANVLTF. Written as DNA, the CDR3 is TGCGCCAGCACCATACCGGGGACAGGGAATTCCTGGACCGGAGGGGCCAACGTCCTGACTTTC.

V and J are TRBV6-6 and TRBJ2-7; D might be TRBD1 (7 bases). This CDR3 comprises 14 residues. The V gene's germline CDR1 is MNHNY and CDR2 SVGAGI (reference sequence). V dropped 8 bases and J dropped 3 bases, with 17 bases sitting between them. The CDR3 region is CASPTRDRGYEQYF. The DNA for the CDR3 is TGTGCCAGCCCGACGCGGGACAGAGGCTACGAGCAGTACTTC.

J is TRBJ2-7 and V is TRBV6-6, with 9 bases fitting TRBD1. Germline CDR1 and CDR2: MNHNY and SVGAGI (reference sequence). This CDR3 comprises 15 residues. The V and J ends lost 4 bases and 6 bases, in that order; junction bases with no gene match: 10. CDR3 bases: TGTGCCAGCAGTTTTAGGGACAGGGTGTTCCGCGAGCAGTACTTC. It encodes CASSFRDRVFREQYF.

This clonotype ranks as medium-sized (0.01 to 0.1%). The chain joins TRBV19 to TRBJ2-7; TRBD1 agrees at 8 bases. V dropped 2 bases and J dropped 1; count of bases not matched to a gene: 7. The CDR3 length is 16 residues. Per the germline V gene, CDR1 is LNHDA and CDR2 is SQIVND (reference sequence). CDR3 in DNA: TGTGCCAGTAGTATATCCGAGACAGGGGAATCCTACGAGCAGTACTTC. The encoded protein is CASSISETGESYEQYF. The complete variable domain, with remaining parts taken from reference TRBV19 and TRBJ2-7, reads DGGITQSPKYLFRKEGQNVTLSCEQNLNHDAMYWYRQDPGQGLRLIYYSQIVNDFQKGDIAEGYSVSREKKESFPLTVTSAQKNPTAFYLCASSISETGESYEQYFGPGTRLTVT.

This chain links TRBV13 with TRBJ2-2; D unclear. The germline V gene has CDR1 PRHDT and CDR2 FYEKMQ (reference sequence). This CDR3 contains 12 residues. Trimming took off 6 bases at V and 4 bases at J, with 6 bases between the two ends. CDR3 DNA sequence: TGTGCCAGCAGAGCCCCCACCGGGGAGCTGTTTTTT. It yields the protein CASRAPTGELFF.

The chain carries TRBV7-9 and TRBJ2-1; 10 positions agree with TRBD2. This CDR3 region has 16 residues. Germline assignment: CDR1 SEHNR and CDR2 FQNEAQ (reference sequence). The V and J ends lost 5 bases and 2 bases, in that order; junction bases with no gene match: 6. DNA for the CDR3: TGTGCCAGCAGCCCCCCCCTAGCGGGAGCCTACAATGAGCAGTTCTTC. Translation: CASSPPLAGAYNEQFF.

This clonotype was seen a handful of times. V gene TRBV28 combines with J gene TRBJ2-2; D gene unclear. The CDR3 is 12 amino acids. V lost 1 base, J lost 3 bases, and 0 bases lay in between. Per germline, CDR1 MDHEN and CDR2 SYDVKM. As DNA, the CDR3 is TGTGCCAGCAGTTTATACACCGGGGAGCTGTTTTTT. Translated: CASSLYTGELFF.

This chain links TRBV11-1 with TRBJ2-3; 7 bases line up with TRBD1. The CDR3 runs to 15 residues. The trim removed 5 bases at V and 2 bases at J, leaving 7 bases unmatched. CDR1 SGHAT and CDR2 FQDESV come from the germline V gene (reference sequence). The CDR3 is CASSPPGQITDTQYF. CDR3 DNA: TGTGCCAGCAGCCCCCCGGGACAGATCACAGATACGCAGTATTTT. Using reference TRBV11-1 and TRBJ2-3 for the parts outside the CDR3, the full variable domain is EAEVAQSPRYKITEKSQAVAFWCDPISGHATLYWYRQILGQGPELLVQFQDESVVDDSQLPKDRFSAERLKGVDSTLKIQPAELGDSAMYLCASSPPGQITDTQYFGPGTRLTVL.